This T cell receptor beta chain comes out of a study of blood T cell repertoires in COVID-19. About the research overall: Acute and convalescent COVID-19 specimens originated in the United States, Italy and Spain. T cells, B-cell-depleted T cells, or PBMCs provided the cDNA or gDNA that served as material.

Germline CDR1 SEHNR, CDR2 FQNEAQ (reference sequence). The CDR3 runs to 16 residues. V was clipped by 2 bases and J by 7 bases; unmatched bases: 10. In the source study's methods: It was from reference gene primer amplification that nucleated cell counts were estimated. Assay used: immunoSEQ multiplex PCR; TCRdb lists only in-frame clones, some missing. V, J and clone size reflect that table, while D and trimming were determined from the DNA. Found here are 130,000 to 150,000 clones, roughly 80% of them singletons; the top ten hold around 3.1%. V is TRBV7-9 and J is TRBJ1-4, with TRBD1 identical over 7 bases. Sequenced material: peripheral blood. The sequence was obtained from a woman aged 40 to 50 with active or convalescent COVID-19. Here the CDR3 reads CASSLSTGVQPEKLFF. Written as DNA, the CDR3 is TGTGCCAGCAGCTTAAGTACAGGGGTCCAGCCTGAAAAACTGTTTTTT. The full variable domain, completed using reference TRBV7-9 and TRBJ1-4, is DTGVSQNPRHKITKRGQNVTFRCDPISEHNRLYWYRQTLGQGPEFLTYFQNEAQLEKSRLLSDRFSAERPKGSFSTLEIQRTEQGDSAMYLCASSLSTGVQPEKLFFGSGTQLSVL.